This T cell receptor (beta chain) was recorded in a study of OX40 agonist ivuxolimab in advanced cancers. Per the germline V gene, CDR1 is SGHRS and CDR2 is YFSETQ. This CDR3 has 15 amino acids. The J segment lost 4 bases and the V segment lost 4 bases, leaving 7 bases of the junction unmatched. Data came from immunoSEQ multiplex PCR; TCRdb stores just in-frame clones and leaves some out. The sample has 65,000 to 100,000 clones; over 75% are singletons. The source material was CD4+ or CD8+ T cells sorted from blood, sampled in a trial of the OX40 agonist ivuxolimab. The source is an adult with an advanced solid tumor such as melanoma, head and neck, liver or kidney cancer. This chain connects TRBV5-1 to TRBJ2-7; 11 positions match TRBD2. CDR3: CASSELAGEDYEQYF. The CDR3 DNA reads TGCGCCAGCAGCGAACTAGCGGGAGAGGATTACGAGCAGTACTTC.